The 17 T cell receptor beta chains below were found in one sample sequenced in a study of T cell changes during pregnancy in multiple sclerosis. The assay was immunoSEQ multiplex PCR, and TCRdb's table has in-frame clones only and misses some. The table has approximately 130,000 clones, less than 97% seen once; the top ten hold over 0.35%. Sequencing was performed on peripheral blood, taken after pregnancy. The source is a female donor with multiple sclerosis, enrolled in a pregnancy study.

This chain links TRBV10-3 with TRBJ2-1; 11 bases line up with TRBD2. With 2 bases clipped from V and 8 bases from J, the junction kept 8 bases outside the gene matches. Germline V gene data show CDR1 as ENHRY and CDR2 as SYGVKD. This CDR3 is 16 amino acids long. The CDR3 sequence is CAISETSGSLEYEQFF. The CDR3 region has the DNA TGTGCCATCAGTGAGACTAGCGGGAGCTTAGAGTATGAGCAGTTCTTC.

The rearrangement links TRBV14 to TRBJ2-5; D not certain. The ends were cut back, 0 bases at V and 5 bases at J, with 13 bases in the middle. Per germline, CDR1 SGHDN and CDR2 FVKESK. The CDR3 is 15 amino acids. As DNA, the CDR3 is TGTGCCAGCAGCCAAGAACGGAGTCGTGGCGAGACCCAGTACTTC. It specifies CASSQERSRGETQYF.

This clone was observed a single time. The gene calls are TRBV5-1 and TRBJ2-5; the D is unclear. This CDR3 is built from 13 residues. Germline assignment: CDR1 SGHRS and CDR2 YFSETQ. Between the trimmed V and J ends, which lost 1 base and 0 bases, there was a span of 4 bases. The chain's CDR3 is CASSLSNQETQYF. The CDR3 DNA reads as TGCGCCAGCAGCTTGAGCAACCAAGAGACCCAGTACTTC.

Turning to this clone: Sequence at one end of the junction differs from germline and may be a read error. The rearrangement uses TRBV7-7 and TRBJ2-1; 9 bases fit TRBD2. The CDR3 loop spans 17 amino acids. In germline, CDR1 is SSHAT, CDR2 FNYEAQ (reference sequence). CDR3 protein: CASSLTPGLASYNEQFF. For the CDR3, the DNA is TGTGCTAGCAGCTTGACACCGGGACTAGCCTCCTACAATGAGCAGTTCTTC.

This chain uses TRBV29-1 with TRBJ2-5, with 7 bases fitting TRBD2. This CDR3 comprises 13 residues. J gave up 4 bases and V 6 bases, and 8 bases lay outside the gene matches. Germline-derived CDR1 and CDR2 are SQVTM and ANQGSEA. CDR3 amino acids: CSVLREGLETQYF. The CDR3 coding sequence is TGCAGCGTCCTGAGGGAGGGGTTAGAGACCCAGTACTTC. The variable domain in full, completed from reference TRBV29-1 and TRBJ2-5, reads SAVISQKPSRDICQRGTSLTIQCQVDSQVTMMFWYRQQPGQSLTLIATANQGSEATYESGFVIDKFPISRPNLTFSTLTVSNMSPEDSSIYLCSVLREGLETQYFGPGTRLLVL.

The chain has TRBV5-6 and TRBJ2-1; TRBD1 agrees at 7 bases. Germline lookup yields CDR1 SGHDT and CDR2 YYEEEE. Trimming at V came to 4 bases and at J to 12 bases, leaving 16 bases not matched to a gene. This CDR3 spans 15 amino acids. CDR3 loop: CASSPATGSLGAQFF. CDR3 nucleotide sequence: TGTGCCAGCAGCCCGGCGACAGGGTCGTTGGGGGCGCAGTTCTTC. Variable domain in full (rest from reference TRBV5-6 and TRBJ2-1): DAGVTQSPTHLIKTRGQQVTLRCSPKSGHDTVSWYQQALGQGPQFIFQYYEEEERQRGNFPDRFSGHQFPNYSSELNVNALLLGDSALYLCASSPATGSLGAQFFGPGTRLTVL.

The chain has TRBV20-1 and TRBJ2-7, with TRBD2 identical over 11 bases. Germline values: CDR1 DFQATT, CDR2 SNEGSKA (reference sequence). The CDR3 length is 11 residues. V dropped 5 bases and J dropped 12; count of bases not matched to a gene: 6. The CDR3 reads CSAPLAGGGYF. CDR3 bases: TGCAGTGCTCCCCTAGCGGGAGGCGGGTACTTC.

V is TRBV7-8 and J is TRBJ1-2, with 9 positions matching TRBD1. Germline lookup yields CDR1 SGHVS and CDR2 FQNEAQ. The CDR3 extends over 13 amino acids. Trimming cost V 11 bases and J 2 bases; bases outside gene matches: 6. CDR3 sequence (DNA): TGTGCCTCATCCGGGACAGGGAACTATGGCTACACCTTC. It encodes CASSGTGNYGYTF.

The chain carries TRBV6-1 and TRBJ2-7; 8 bases fit TRBD1. The germline V gene has CDR1 MNHNS and CDR2 SASEGT. The CDR3 is 15 residues long. Trimming cost V 1 base and J 2 bases; bases outside gene matches: 4. For the CDR3, the DNA is TGTGCCAGCAGTGAAGTCGGACAGGGACCCTACGAGCAGTACTTC. It yields the protein CASSEVGQGPYEQYF.

This clone appeared a single time. The chain recombines TRBV27 with TRBJ2-7, with 9 nucleotides matching TRBD2. The CDR3 has 13 amino acids. Losses at the gene ends were 2 bases for V and 7 bases for J; bases not matched to a gene: 3. Germline lookup yields CDR1 MNHEY and CDR2 SMNVEV (reference sequence). The CDR3: CASSLSGRFEQYF. The CDR3 DNA reads TGTGCCAGCAGTTTAAGCGGGAGGTTTGAGCAGTACTTC.

This rearrangement joins TRBV5-8 to TRBJ2-3; D ambiguous. The V end lost 0 bases, the J end lost 1 base, and 6 bases lay between the germline ends. The germline V gene has CDR1 SGHTS and CDR2 YDEGEE. This CDR3 is 14 amino acids long. The CDR3 nucleotides are TGTGCCAGCAGCTTGGACTTTCGCACAGATACGCAGTATTTT. It codes for CASSLDFRTDTQYF.

The chain links TRBV9 to TRBJ2-3, with 16 positions matching TRBD2. CDR1 is SGDLS, CDR2 YYNGEE, per germline. The CDR3 has 20 amino acids. Germline trimming cut 2 bases from V and 5 bases from J; bases unmatched to any gene: 14. In nucleotides, the CDR3 is TGTGCCAGCAGCGTTACCGGGACTAGCGGGAGGGTCGTCTTGCAAGATACGCAGTATTTT. Protein product: CASSVTGTSGRVVLQDTQYF.

The V and J genes are TRBV5-4 and TRBJ2-1; TRBD2 matches 8 bases. After removal of 2 bases from V and 0 bases from J, the junction contained 4 bases not matched to a gene. The CDR3 runs 16 residues. CDR1 and CDR2 (germline): SGHNT, YYREEE (reference sequence). CDR3 sequence (DNA): TGTGCCAGCAGCTTCCTAGGACTAGCCTCCTACAATGAGCAGTTCTTC. This translates into CASSFLGLASYNEQFF.

V gene TRBV5-6 combines with J gene TRBJ2-7; 11 bases are a match to TRBD2. V shed 2 bases and J 4 bases; nucleotides not matched to a gene: 5. Germline V lookup: CDR1 SGHDT, CDR2 YYEEEE. This CDR3 has 15 amino acids. CDR3 residues: CASSLGSGRGYEQYF. The CDR3 DNA follows: TGTGCCAGCAGCTTAGGTAGCGGGAGGGGGTACGAGCAGTACTTC.

V and J are TRBV5-8 and TRBJ2-5; D gene unclear. Germline V CDR1 and CDR2: SGHTS, YDEGEE. The CDR3 has 13 amino acids. Trimming removed 4 bases from V and 5 bases from J, with 12 bases in between. CDR3 coding DNA: TGTGCCAGCAGCCCCTTGGCCAGGGAGACCCAGTACTTC. Encoded protein: CASSPLARETQYF.

V usage is TRBV5-6 and J usage is TRBJ2-7; 7 positions match TRBD1. Germline CDR1 reads SGHDT; CDR2 reads YYEEEE. The ends lost 3 bases at V and 5 bases at J; junction bases unmatched: 11. The length of the CDR3 is 15 residues. In DNA form, the CDR3 reads TGTGCCAGCAGCTCCCCGACAGGGTTGGGGCACGAGCAGTACTTC. Translated: CASSSPTGLGHEQYF.

The V gene is TRBV28, the J gene TRBJ1-2, with D maybe TRBD1 (6 bases). Per germline, CDR1 MDHEN and CDR2 SYDVKM. The V gene lost 3 bases and the J gene lost 8 bases, with 13 bases spanning the gap. This CDR3 spans 13 amino acids. The CDR3 region has the DNA TGTGCCAGCAGTTTCGCAGGGGCGAGGGGCTACACCTTC. Its protein is CASSFAGARGYTF.